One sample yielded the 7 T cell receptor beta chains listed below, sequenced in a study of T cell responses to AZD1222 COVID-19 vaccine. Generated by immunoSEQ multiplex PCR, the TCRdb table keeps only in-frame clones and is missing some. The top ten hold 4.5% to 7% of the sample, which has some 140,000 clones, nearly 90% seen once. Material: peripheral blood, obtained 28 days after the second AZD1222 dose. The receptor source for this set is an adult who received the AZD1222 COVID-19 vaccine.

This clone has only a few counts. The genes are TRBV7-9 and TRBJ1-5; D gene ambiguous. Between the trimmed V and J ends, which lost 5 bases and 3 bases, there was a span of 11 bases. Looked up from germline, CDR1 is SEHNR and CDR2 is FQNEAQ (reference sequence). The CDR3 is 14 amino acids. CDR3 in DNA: TGTGCCAGCAGCGCCGGAGGTCTCAATCAGCCCCAGCATTTT. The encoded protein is CASSAGGLNQPQHF.

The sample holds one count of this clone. The CDR3 DNA sequence: TGTGCCAGCGGAATATACACCGGGGAGCTGTTTTTT. Its protein product is CASGIYTGELFF. The V gene is TRBV3-1 (or the pseudogene TRBV3-2), the J gene TRBJ2-2; D gene unclear. The CDR3 runs 12 residues. V dropped 8 bases and J dropped 3 bases, with 7 bases sitting between them. Germline-derived CDR1 and CDR2 are LGHDT and YNNKEL (reference sequence).

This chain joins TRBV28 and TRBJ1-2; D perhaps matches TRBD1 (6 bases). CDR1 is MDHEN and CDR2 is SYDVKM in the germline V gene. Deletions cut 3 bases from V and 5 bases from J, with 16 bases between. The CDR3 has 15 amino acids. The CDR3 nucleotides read TGTGCCAGCAGTTTTCTACAGGGCGCCCCGTATGGCTACACCTTC. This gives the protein CASSFLQGAPYGYTF.

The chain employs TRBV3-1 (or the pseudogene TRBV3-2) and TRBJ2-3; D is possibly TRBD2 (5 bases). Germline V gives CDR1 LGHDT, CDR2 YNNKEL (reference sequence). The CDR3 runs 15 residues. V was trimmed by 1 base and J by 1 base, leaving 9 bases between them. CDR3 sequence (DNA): TGTGCCAGCAGCCAAGTGGCCGGGGGCACAGATACGCAGTATTTT. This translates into CASSQVAGGTDTQYF.

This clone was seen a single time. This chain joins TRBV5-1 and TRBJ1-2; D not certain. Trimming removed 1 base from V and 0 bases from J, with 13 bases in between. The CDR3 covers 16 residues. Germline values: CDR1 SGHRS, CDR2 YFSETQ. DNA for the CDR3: TGCGCCAGCAGCTTGTGGTCAGGCGATGCTAACTATGGCTACACCTTC. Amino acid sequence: CASSLWSGDANYGYTF. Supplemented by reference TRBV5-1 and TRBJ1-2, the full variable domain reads KAGVTQTPRYLIKTRGQQVTLSCSPISGHRSVSWYQQTPGQGLQFLFEYFSETQRNKGNFPGRFSGRQFSNSRSEMNVSTLELGDSALYLCASSLWSGDANYGYTFGSGTRLTVV.

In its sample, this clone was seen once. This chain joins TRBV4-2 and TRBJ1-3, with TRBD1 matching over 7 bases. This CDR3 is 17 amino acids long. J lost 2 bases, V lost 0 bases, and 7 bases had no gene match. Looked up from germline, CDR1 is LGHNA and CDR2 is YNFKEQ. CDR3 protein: CASSQDLQGLPGNTIYF. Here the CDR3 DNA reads TGTGCCAGCAGCCAAGATTTACAGGGGCTTCCTGGAAACACCATATATTTT.

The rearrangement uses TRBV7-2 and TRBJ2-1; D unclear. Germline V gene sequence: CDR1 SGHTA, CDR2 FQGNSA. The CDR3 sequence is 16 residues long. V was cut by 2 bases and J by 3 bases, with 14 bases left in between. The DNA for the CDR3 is TGTGCCAGCAGCTTACAGCCGGACGGCGGCTACAATGAGCAGTTCTTC. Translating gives CASSLQPDGGYNEQFF. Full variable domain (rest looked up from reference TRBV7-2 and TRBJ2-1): GAGVSQSPSNKVTEKGKDVELRCDPISGHTALYWYRQSLGQGLEFLIYFQGNSAPDKSGLPSDRFSAERTGGSVSTLTIQRTQQEDSAVYLCASSLQPDGGYNEQFFGPGTRLTVL.